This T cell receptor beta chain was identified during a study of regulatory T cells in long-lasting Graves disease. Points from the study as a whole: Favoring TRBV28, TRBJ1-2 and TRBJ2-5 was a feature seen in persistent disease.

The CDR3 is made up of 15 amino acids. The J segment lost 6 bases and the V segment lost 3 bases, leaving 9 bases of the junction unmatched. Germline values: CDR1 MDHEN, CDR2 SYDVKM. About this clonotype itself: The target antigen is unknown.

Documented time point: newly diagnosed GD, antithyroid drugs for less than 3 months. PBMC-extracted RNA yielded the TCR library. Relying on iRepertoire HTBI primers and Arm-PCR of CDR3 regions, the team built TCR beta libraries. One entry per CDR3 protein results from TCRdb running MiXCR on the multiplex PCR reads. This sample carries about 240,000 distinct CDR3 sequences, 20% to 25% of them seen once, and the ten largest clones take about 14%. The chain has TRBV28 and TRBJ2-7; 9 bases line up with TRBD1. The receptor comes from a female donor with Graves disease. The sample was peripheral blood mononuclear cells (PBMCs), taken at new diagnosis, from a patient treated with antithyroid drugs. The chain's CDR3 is CASSFGTGGPLEQYF. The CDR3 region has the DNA TGTGCCAGCAGTTTTGGAACAGGGGGCCCCCTCGAGCAGTACTTC.